A single sample gave rise to the 20 T cell receptor beta chains below, sequenced in a study of T-cell memory formation after mild COVID-19. TCRdb recomputed calls from the 5' RACE reads with MiXCR, one row per CDR3 protein. This table has some 450,000 distinct CDR3 sequences, more than 15% appearing once. The sequenced material came from PBMCs or a T cell subset sorted from them (not recorded which). All receptors derive from a man aged 18 to 29 who had mild COVID-19 (a few samples of this study predate the infection). Cell type and time point are not known.

This clonotype was seen more than once but under ten times. This rearrangement joins TRBV6-5 to TRBJ2-5, with D possibly TRBD2 on 6 matching bases. Germline V CDR1 and CDR2: MNHEY, SVGAGI. CDR3 length equals 14 residues. Trimming cost V 2 bases and J 2 bases, with 9 bases left between them. CDR3: CASSYGGKQETQYF. CDR3 bases: TGTGCCAGCAGTTACGGAGGGAAACAAGAGACCCAGTACTTC.

This clonotype occurred a few times. At one end the junction does not follow the germline gene, possibly because of a read error. The chain has TRBV7-6 and TRBJ2-1; D not certain. CDR3 length: 12 amino acids. CDR1 SGHVS and CDR2 FNYEAQ come from the germline V gene. The CDR3 nucleotides are TGTGCCAGCAGCCCATCATGGGATGAGAAGTTCTTC. Protein product: CASSPSWDEKFF.

This clonotype was seen at least ten times. The gene calls are TRBV5-1 and TRBJ2-7; D may be TRBD2 (6 bases). The CDR3 runs 16 residues. V was clipped by 0 bases and J by 0 bases, with 13 bases between them. Germline lookup yields CDR1 SGHRS and CDR2 YFSETQ. Written as DNA, the CDR3 is TGCGCCAGCAGCTTGGATGGGGGAGGCTACTCCTACGAGCAGTACTTC. This codes for CASSLDGGGYSYEQYF.

In its sample, this clonotype was seen a few times. V is TRBV11-2 and J is TRBJ1-2; TRBD1 agrees at 9 bases. CDR1 is SGHAT, CDR2 FQNNGV, per germline. The CDR3 is made up of 14 amino acids. The ends lost 5 bases at V and 7 bases at J; junction bases unmatched: 8. The CDR3: CASSQPGQGFGYTF. DNA for the CDR3: TGTGCCAGCAGCCAACCGGGACAGGGTTTTGGCTACACCTTC.

The V and J genes are TRBV10-3 and TRBJ2-3, with 7 bases aligning to TRBD1. The CDR3 runs 18 residues. The V and J ends lost 3 bases and 4 bases, in that order; junction bases with no gene match: 16. CDR1 and CDR2 from the germline V gene are ENHRY and SYGVKD. Written as DNA, the CDR3 is TGTGCCATCAGTGAAAGTTTTGGGGGCAGGGGGTCCCCAGATACGCAGTATTTT. This encodes CAISESFGGRGSPDTQYF.

This chain uses TRBV19 with TRBJ2-2; maybe TRBD2 (5 bases). CDR3 length equals 15 residues. Germline assignment: CDR1 LNHDA and CDR2 SQIVND (reference sequence). V was cut by 6 bases and J by 0 bases, with 11 bases left in between. CDR3 nucleotides: TGTGCCAGTAGCCGACTGGAGGCGAACACCGGGGAGCTGTTTTTT. Its translation is CASSRLEANTGELFF.

The genes are TRBV15 and TRBJ2-1; TRBD2 matches 9 bases. The CDR3 is 16 amino acids. The germline gives CDR1 LNHNV, CDR2 YYDKDF (reference sequence). The V gene end was trimmed by 0 bases and the J gene end by 9 bases; junction bases not matched to a gene: 9. This CDR3 is CATSRDGSGGRGEQFF. CDR3 nucleotides: TGTGCCACCAGCAGAGATGGAAGCGGGGGGCGGGGTGAGCAGTTCTTC.

The chain has TRBV6-2 or TRBV6-3 and TRBJ1-2; no clear D. The germline CDR1 and CDR2 sequences are MNHEY and SVGEGT. The CDR3 has 10 amino acids. V lost 6 bases and J lost 5, with 4 bases in between. CDR3 nucleotides: TGTGCCAGCAGGGAATATGGCTACACCTTC. It translates to CASREYGYTF.

This clonotype was seen a few times. The CDR3: CASSQDWHSSGNTIYF. In DNA form, the CDR3 reads TGCGCCAGCAGCCAAGACTGGCACAGCTCTGGAAACACCATATATTTT. This chain links TRBV4-3 with TRBJ1-3; no definite D call. The germline V gene encodes CDR1 LGHNA and CDR2 YSLEER. Trimming shortened V by 0 bases and J by 0 bases, and 9 bases separated the two germline ends. The CDR3 spans 16 residues.

V and J are TRBV7-6 and TRBJ1-6; D is uncertain. Germline-derived CDR1 and CDR2 are SGHVS and FNYEAQ. With 0 bases removed from V and 7 bases from J, the gap between germline ends came to 13 bases. The CDR3 runs to 16 residues. CDR3 bases: TGTGCCAGCAGCTTAGCTACCGGAGGGAGGAATTCACCCCTCCACTTT. Translated: CASSLATGGRNSPLHF.

The sample holds a few counts of this clonotype. The chain recombines TRBV10-3 with TRBJ1-6; possible D gene TRBD1, 5 bases. Germline assignment: CDR1 ENHRY and CDR2 SYGVKD. Trimming cost V 4 bases and J 5 bases, with 6 bases left between them. The CDR3 contains 13 residues. The CDR3 region is CAISGQNNSPLHF. CDR3 in DNA: TGTGCCATCAGTGGACAGAATAATTCACCCCTCCACTTT.

The chain recombines TRBV9 with TRBJ1-4, with D possibly TRBD1 on 6 matching bases. Germline V gives CDR1 SGDLS, CDR2 YYNGEE. The CDR3 consists of 15 residues. Trimming left V 3 bases short and J 7 bases short, with 16 bases between. The CDR3: CASSARWGAGEKLFF. The DNA of the CDR3 is TGTGCCAGCAGCGCCCGGTGGGGGGCGGGTGAAAAACTGTTTTTT.

This clonotype was counted a few times. This sequence joins TRBV27 and TRBJ2-7, with TRBD2 as a possible D gene (6 bases). Between the trimmed V and J ends, which lost 5 bases and 4 bases, there was a span of 15 bases. The CDR3 spans 14 residues. In germline, CDR1 is MNHEY, CDR2 SMNVEV (reference sequence). CDR3 in DNA: TGTGCCAGCAGTATCCTGGGGCGGGGATACGAGCAGTACTTC. This encodes CASSILGRGYEQYF.

This clonotype was seen more than once but under ten times. The gene calls are TRBV5-5 and TRBJ1-5, with 8 positions matching TRBD1. The junction had 3 bases not matched to a gene; V was cut back by 0 bases and J by 4 bases. Germline loops: CDR1 SGHKS, CDR2 YYEKEE (reference sequence). This CDR3 spans 15 amino acids. The CDR3 region is CASSLDRGANQPQHF. The CDR3 coding sequence is TGTGCCAGCAGCTTGGACAGGGGGGCGAATCAGCCCCAGCATTTT.

This clonotype showed up just a few times. The CDR3 coding sequence is TGTGCCAGCAGCTTAGTTCCAGAGATGAACACTGAAGCTTTCTTT. Protein sequence: CASSLVPEMNTEAFF. The chain joins TRBV7-8 to TRBJ1-1; D remains ambiguous. The length of the CDR3 is 15 residues. V was cut by 1 base and J by 0 bases, with 9 bases left in between. Germline CDR1 and CDR2: SGHVS and FQNEAQ.

The CDR3 sequence: CASSGTLNSPLHF. CDR3 DNA sequence: TGTGCCAGCAGCGGGACACTAAATTCACCCCTCCACTTT. The rearrangement joins TRBV7-6 to TRBJ1-6, with D perhaps matching TRBD1 (6 bases). Between the trimmed V and J ends, which lost 5 bases and 7 bases, there was a span of 9 bases. Germline CDR1 reads SGHVS; CDR2 reads FNYEAQ. The CDR3 covers 13 residues.

The chain is built from TRBV5-6 and TRBJ2-1, with a weak D call TRBD2 (6 bases). Germline assignment: CDR1 SGHDT and CDR2 YYEEEE. The length of the CDR3 is 14 residues. The ends were cut back, 2 bases at V and 5 bases at J, with 11 bases in the middle. The DNA of the CDR3 is TGTGCCAGCAGCTTCTTGGCTAGCGACAATGAGCAGTTCTTC. Protein: CASSFLASDNEQFF.

The gene calls are TRBV15 and TRBJ2-6, with a tentative D call TRBD1 (5 bases). The CDR3 is 16 residues long. V dropped 4 bases and J dropped 2 bases, with 12 bases sitting between them. Per the germline V gene, CDR1 is LNHNV and CDR2 is YYDKDF (reference sequence). The CDR3, as DNA: TGTGCCACCAGCACCCATGGGGCGGCTGGGGCCAACGTCCTGACTTTC. Its protein product is CATSTHGAAGANVLTF.

This clonotype was seen a handful of times. This chain uses TRBV7-2 with TRBJ2-3, with D perhaps being TRBD1 or TRBD2 (5 bases each). CDR3 length: 13 amino acids. Trimming stripped 5 bases from V and 10 bases from J, with 16 bases between. Germline CDR1 and CDR2: SGHTA and FQGNSA. The CDR3 loop is CASSTPGPDAQYF. Written as DNA, the CDR3 is TGTGCCAGCAGCACTCCGGGGCCCGATGCGCAGTATTTT.

The rearrangement uses TRBV4-2 and TRBJ2-3, with D unresolved. Deletions cut 0 bases from V and 1 base from J, with 11 bases between. Germline V CDR1 and CDR2: LGHNA, YNFKEQ. There are 16 residues in the CDR3. This chain's CDR3 is CASSQDRAAGTDTQYF. In nucleotides, the CDR3 is TGTGCCAGCAGCCAAGACCGGGCAGCAGGCACAGATACGCAGTATTTT.